This is a list of T cell receptor beta chains from one sample in a study of Graves' ophthalmopathy and Graves' hyperthyroidism. TCRdb processed the multiplex PCR reads anew with MiXCR; each CDR3 protein has one entry. The data show 500,000 to 800,000 distinct CDR3 sequences, about two fifths seen once. Sequenced material: peripheral blood. These receptors originate from an adult man with Graves' ophthalmopathy. CDR3s include the opening cysteine and the closing phenylalanine or tryptophan. A D gene is named only where the DNA matches it firmly. Not every row has a clone size; where given, it reads once, few, many or a size class.

TRBV10-2,NA,TRBJ1-5,NA,TGCGCCAGCAGCGATTCAGGGCATAGCAATCAGCCCCAGCATTTT,CASSDSGHSNQPQHF
TRBV2,many,TRBJ1-2,TRBD1,TGTGCCAGCACCGCGACAGGGGGGCTTAACTATGGCTACACCTTC,CASTATGGLNYGYTF
TRBV5-4,few,TRBJ2-7,TRBD2,TGCGCCAGCAGCCTCTTAGCCCGGGCGGGGACTATCTCCTACGAGCAGTACTTC,CASSLLARAGTISYEQYF
TRBV3-2,few,TRBJ1-1,NA,TGTGCCAGCAGCCAAAACAGGGGACAGAACACTGAAGCTTTCTTT,CASSQNRGQNTEAFF
TRBV4-1,NA,TRBJ2-7,NA,TGCGCCAGCAGCCAAGACCCGGCCCCACTCTACGAGCAGTACTTC,CASSQDPAPLYEQYF
TRBV28,many,TRBJ1-2,TRBD1,TGTGCCAGCGGTGCGACAGGGAACTATGGCTACACCTTC,CASGATGNYGYTF
TRBV10-3,NA,TRBJ1-1,NA,TGTGCCAGCTGTGGGGGGGGGGTGGGTACTGAAGCTTTCTTT,CASCGGGVGTEAFF
TRBV7-9,many,TRBJ1-1,NA,TGTGCCAGCGGCATTCCGGCGGCCCCTGAAGCTTTCTTT,CASGIPAAPEAFF
TRBV7-9,many,TRBJ2-5,NA,TGTGCCAGCAGCCAGAGGTCGGAGACCCAGTACTTC,CASSQRSETQYF
TRBV7-2,many,TRBJ2-7,TRBD2,TGTGCCAGCAGCTGGGGGGGTCGTGGCGAGCAGTACTTC,CASSWGGRGEQYF
TRBV4-1,NA,TRBJ2-2,TRBD2,TGCGCCAGTCGGAAGATAGCGGGAGGGGACACCGGGGAGCTGTTTTTT,CASRKIAGGDTGELFF
TRBV10-2,NA,TRBJ1-2,NA,TGCGCCAGCAGTGAAGGTGACCATGGCTACACCTTC,CASSEGDHGYTF
TRBV15,NA,TRBJ1-2,NA,TGTGCCGCCAGCAGCCCGGACAGAGGGTATGGCTACACCTTC,CAASSPDRGYGYTF
TRBV7-9,many,TRBJ1-2,NA,TGTGCCAGCAGCTTACACCCACAGGGAGGCTACACCTTC,CASSLHPQGGYTF
TRBV19,NA,TRBJ1-6,TRBD1,TGTGCCAGCAGTGCGACAGGGGCGGGCAGTTTCAATTCACCCCTCCACTTT,CASSATGAGSFNSPLHF
TRBV10-3,NA,TRBJ1-4,NA,TGTGCCACTAAGGCCAGGGGTGAAAAACTGTTTTTT,CATKARGEKLFF
TRBV2,many,TRBJ2-7,TRBD1,TGTGCCAGCAGTGAAGCGCCCAGGGGGAGCTACGAGCAGTACTTC,CASSEAPRGSYEQYF
TRBV10-3,NA,TRBJ2-7,NA,TGTGCCAGCAGCAACCGGGACAAGAGCTACGAGCAGTACTTC,CASSNRDKSYEQYF
TRBV19,many,TRBJ1-5,TRBD1,TGTGCCAGTAGTAAAGACAGGGGTTGGAATCAGCCCCAGCATTTT,CASSKDRGWNQPQHF
TRBV7-9,many,TRBJ1-6,NA,TGTGCCAGCAGCTTAGCTGGACGGTCAAGGAATTCACCCCTCCACTTT,CASSLAGRSRNSPLHF
TRBV7-3,many,TRBJ1-1,NA,TGTGCCAGCAGCTCGTCCGAGACAGGGAACACTGAAGCTTTCTTT,CASSSSETGNTEAFF
TRBV12-3/TRBV12-4,once,TRBJ1-1,NA,TGTGCCAGCAGTATATCAGGGCTCGGAGACACTGAAGCTTTCTTT,CASSISGLGDTEAFF
TRBV7-9,many,TRBJ2-6,NA,TGTGCCAGCAGTAACGTTTCCGTATGGGGCTCTGGGGCCAACGTCCTGACTTTC,CASSNVSVWGSGANVLTF
TRBV10-3,many,TRBJ1-1,NA,TGTGCCATCAGTGAGAGCAGGGGTGCTGAAGCTTTCTTT,CAISESRGAEAFF
TRBV29-1,NA,TRBJ1-2,TRBD1,TGCAGCGTTGCTCAGGGACAGGGTTTCTCTGGCTACACCTTC,CSVAQGQGFSGYTF
TRBV24-1,once,TRBJ2-5,NA,TGTGCCACCAGGAAAAGCCAGCCCCAGTACTTC,CATRKSQPQYF
TRBV2,NA,TRBJ2-2,TRBD1,TGTGCCAGCAGCGTTGACCCGGGACAGGGGTACGGGGAGCTGTTTTTT,CASSVDPGQGYGELFF
TRBV9,once,TRBJ2-2,TRBD2,TGTGCCAGCAGCGCCCATTTGACTAGCGGGGGGGCACGCACCGGGGAGCTGTTTTTT,CASSAHLTSGGARTGELFF
TRBV11-2,many,TRBJ1-1,NA,TGTGCCAGCAGCGCGCGGGACGGAATGAACACTGAAGCTTTCTTT,CASSARDGMNTEAFF
TRBV5-1,many,TRBJ2-2,TRBD1,TGCGCCAGCAGCTTCAGGCAGGGGGCCGGGGAGCTGTTTTTT,CASSFRQGAGELFF
TRBV29-1,NA,TRBJ2-7,NA,TGCAGCTTAGCGCTGACTGGGTCCTACGAGCAGTACTTC,CSLALTGSYEQYF
TRBV15,NA,TRBJ2-5,NA,TGTGCCAGCTCGCCGGATTTGCAGGGTGAGACCCAGTACTTC,CASSPDLQGETQYF
TRBV11-2,many,TRBJ2-7,TRBD2,TGTGCCAGCAGCCGCGGGGGTGGCGCCTACGAGCAGTACTTC,CASSRGGGAYEQYF
TRBV10-3,NA,TRBJ1-5,NA,TGTGCCATCAGTGAGTCCGGGAGCGATCAGCCCCAGCATTTT,CAISESGSDQPQHF
TRBV5-5,many,TRBJ1-2,NA,TGTGCCAGCAGTCCGGATGGTTCTAACTATGGCTACACCTTC,CASSPDGSNYGYTF
TRBV15,NA,TRBJ1-4,NA,TGTGCCACCAGCAGAGACGGAGGGCGCGAGGATGAAAAACTGTTTTTT,CATSRDGGREDEKLFF